This record concerns one T cell receptor beta chain sequence. Additional DNA sequences in this sample encode the identical CDR3. Methods used by the authors: Reference gene primers were amplified, and this amplification served to estimate nucleated cell counts. The assay was immunoSEQ multiplex PCR, and TCRdb's table has in-frame clones only and misses some. V and J calls and clone size are those listed in that table; D and trimming were worked out from the DNA. Here the sample spans fewer than 250,000 clones, more than 70% being singletons. Trimming cost V 0 bases and J 3 bases; bases outside gene matches: 3. CDR1 SGHRS and CDR2 YFSETQ come from the germline V gene. The CDR3 spans 15 residues. These data come from a study of blood T cell repertoires in COVID-19.

The genes are TRBV5-1 and TRBJ2-7; TRBD2 aligns across 10 bases. Source material: peripheral blood. This clonotype was sampled from a woman in her forties who had recovered from COVID-19. CDR3 nucleotide sequence: TGCGCCAGCAGCTTGGGGCTAGCGGGAGTCTACGAGCAGTACTTC. It codes for CASSLGLAGVYEQYF.